The rows below give T cell receptor beta chains drawn from one sample of a study of T-cell reconstitution after alpha-beta-depleted transplantation in children. One entry per CDR3 protein, called by TCRdb with MiXCR from the PCR reads. The sample gives 500,000 to 600,000 distinct CDR3 sequences, around a third of which show up once; more than 2% is in the top ten. The material was PBMCs from the stem cell graft donor, obtained from the stem cell graft. The receptors come from a human donor who donated a stem cell graft to a child with aplastic anemia. CDR3s include the opening cysteine and the closing phenylalanine or tryptophan.

CDR3,V,J
CSARGGQGAFF,TRBV20-1,TRBJ1-1
CASSAGQNANTEAFF,TRBV5-1,TRBJ1-1
CASTNGGGRNTEAFF,TRBV6-2/TRBV6-3,TRBJ1-1
CASSTGTAGQPQHF,TRBV5-5,TRBJ1-5
CASRQGEETQYF,TRBV6-5,TRBJ2-5
CASRLAGGAKNIQYF,TRBV12-3/TRBV12-4,TRBJ2-4
CASSQGVNTEAFF,TRBV14,TRBJ1-1
CASSQVGTGANTQYF,TRBV4-3,TRBJ2-3
CATAEPGGEKLFF,TRBV15,TRBJ1-4
CASSGPRGGRGNTIYF,TRBV9,TRBJ1-3
CSVEVGQGTGQPQHF,TRBV29-1,TRBJ1-5
CASTSDGSNYGYTF,TRBV13,TRBJ1-2
CASSWNRLRDQYF,TRBV6-5,TRBJ2-7
CASSPGRTAFYGYTF,TRBV12-3/TRBV12-4,TRBJ1-2
CASSLSPGTGGRPQHF,TRBV7-2,TRBJ1-5
CASSLRGREGTEAFF,TRBV12-3/TRBV12-4,TRBJ1-1
CSVEGGPTNNEQFF,TRBV29-1,TRBJ2-1
CSARTGNTIYF,TRBV20-1,TRBJ1-3
CSAMQPGQGSYGYTF,TRBV20-1,TRBJ1-2
CASSPSRTWELFF,TRBV18,TRBJ2-2
CASGYGTSGEQFF,TRBV12-5,TRBJ2-1
CASSFGRTSGNTIYF,TRBV5-6,TRBJ1-3
CASSGRGGGRTDTQYF,TRBV11-2,TRBJ2-3
CASSQGRGGKAKNIQYF,TRBV4-3,TRBJ2-4
CASRDLAGGMGNEQFF,TRBV6-2/TRBV6-3,TRBJ2-1
CASSYGGRDIQYF,TRBV6-5,TRBJ2-4
CSASAVSGRSDTQYF,TRBV20-1,TRBJ2-3
CASSRGGLANTEAFF,TRBV5-1,TRBJ1-1
CAIREGTSWDEQFF,TRBV10-3,TRBJ2-1
CASSPQATSGRGDTQYF,TRBV7-2,TRBJ2-3
CASSLRDPEAFF,TRBV12-3/TRBV12-4,TRBJ1-1
CASSYPPEETQYF,TRBV6-2/TRBV6-3,TRBJ2-5
CATQAKNIQYF,TRBV10-3,TRBJ2-4
CAWSSGGGGSSPLHF,TRBV30,TRBJ1-6
CASTSGYNEQFF,TRBV7-9,TRBJ2-1
CASRLKGPLGNEQFF,TRBV6-2/TRBV6-3,TRBJ2-1
CSARGTGGPFSSSIDYGYTF,TRBV20-1,TRBJ1-2
CASSATDRAYGYTF,TRBV19,TRBJ1-2
CSASRLADSLRNEQFF,TRBV20-1,TRBJ2-1
CASSQGGWGMNTEAFF,TRBV13,TRBJ1-1
CASSPDRVHEQYF,TRBV11-1,TRBJ2-7
CASSVSGREGETQYF,TRBV9,TRBJ2-5
CASSLSSRNQPQHF,TRBV7-2,TRBJ1-5
CASSTGFSNQPQHF,TRBV14,TRBJ1-5
CASSLARGNTIYF,TRBV6-6,TRBJ1-3
CATSDGGQETQYF,TRBV24-1,TRBJ2-5
CASSPLVDKPETQYF,TRBV18,TRBJ2-5
CASSEWTAGEPQHF,TRBV6-1,TRBJ1-5